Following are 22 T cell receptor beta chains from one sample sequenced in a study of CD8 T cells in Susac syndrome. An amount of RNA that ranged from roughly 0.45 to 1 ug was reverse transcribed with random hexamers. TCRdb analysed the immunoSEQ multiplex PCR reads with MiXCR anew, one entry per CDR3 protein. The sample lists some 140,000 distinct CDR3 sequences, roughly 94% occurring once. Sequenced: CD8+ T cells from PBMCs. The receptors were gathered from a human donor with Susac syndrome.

The CDR3 DNA reads TGCGCCAGCAGTGAGATCCGGAACAACACTGAAGCTTTCTTT. Translation: CASSEIRNNTEAFF. The V and J genes are TRBV10-2 and TRBJ1-1; D not certain. V lost 2 bases and J 2 bases, leaving 9 bases between the germline ends. CDR3 length equals 14 residues. Germline CDR1 WSHSY, CDR2 SAAADI.

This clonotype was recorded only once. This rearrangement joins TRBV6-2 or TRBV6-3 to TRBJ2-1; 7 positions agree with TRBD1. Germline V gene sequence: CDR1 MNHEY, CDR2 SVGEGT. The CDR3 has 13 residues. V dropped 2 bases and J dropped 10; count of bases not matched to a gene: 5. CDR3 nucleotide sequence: TGTGCCAGCAGTTACCTCCTGGGACAGGAGCAGTTCTTC. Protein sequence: CASSYLLGQEQFF.

The CDR3 sequence is CASSLSRGQVLNEQFF. In nucleotides, the CDR3 is TGTGCCAGCAGCTTAAGTAGGGGACAGGTACTTAATGAGCAGTTCTTC. The chain employs TRBV11-2 and TRBJ2-1; 8 bases are shared with TRBD1. The V segment lost 2 bases and the J segment 7 bases; nucleotides outside the gene matches: 10. This CDR3 region has 16 residues. The germline CDR1 and CDR2 sequences are SGHAT and FQNNGV.

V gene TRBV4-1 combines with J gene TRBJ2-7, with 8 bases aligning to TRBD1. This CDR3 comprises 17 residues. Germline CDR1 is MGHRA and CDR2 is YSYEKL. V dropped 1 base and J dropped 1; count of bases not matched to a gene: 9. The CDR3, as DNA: TGCGCCAGCAGCCAAGGGACAGGGACGCTACTTTCCTACGAGCAGTACTTC. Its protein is CASSQGTGTLLSYEQYF.

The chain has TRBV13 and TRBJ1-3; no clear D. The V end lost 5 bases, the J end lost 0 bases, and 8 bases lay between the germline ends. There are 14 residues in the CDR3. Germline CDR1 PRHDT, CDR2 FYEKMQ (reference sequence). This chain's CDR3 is CASSTDGSGNTIYF. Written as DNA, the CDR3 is TGTGCCAGCAGCACAGACGGCTCTGGAAACACCATATATTTT.

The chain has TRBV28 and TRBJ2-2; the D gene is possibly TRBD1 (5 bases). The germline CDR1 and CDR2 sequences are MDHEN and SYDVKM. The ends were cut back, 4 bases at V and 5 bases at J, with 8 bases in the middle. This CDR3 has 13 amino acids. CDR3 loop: CASSSQETGELFF. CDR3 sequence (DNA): TGTGCCAGCAGTTCACAGGAGACCGGGGAGCTGTTTTTT.

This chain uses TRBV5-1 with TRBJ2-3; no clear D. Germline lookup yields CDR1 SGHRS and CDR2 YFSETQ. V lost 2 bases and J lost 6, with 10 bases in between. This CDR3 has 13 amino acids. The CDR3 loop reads CASSFYTGDTQYF. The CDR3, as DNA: TGCGCCAGCAGCTTCTACACCGGGGATACGCAGTATTTT.

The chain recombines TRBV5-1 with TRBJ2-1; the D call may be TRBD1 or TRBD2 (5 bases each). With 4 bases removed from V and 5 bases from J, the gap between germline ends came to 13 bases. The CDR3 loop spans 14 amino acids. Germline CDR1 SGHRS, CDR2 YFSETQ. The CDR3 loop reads CASSLTGTDNEQFF. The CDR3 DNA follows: TGCGCCAGCAGCCTGACGGGGACGGACAATGAGCAGTTCTTC.

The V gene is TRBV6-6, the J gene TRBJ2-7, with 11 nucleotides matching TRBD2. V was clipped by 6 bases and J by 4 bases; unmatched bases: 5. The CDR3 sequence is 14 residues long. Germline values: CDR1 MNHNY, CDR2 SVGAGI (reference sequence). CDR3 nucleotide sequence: TGTGCCAGCAGCTCCGGACTAGCGGGTTACGAGCAGTACTTC. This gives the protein CASSSGLAGYEQYF.

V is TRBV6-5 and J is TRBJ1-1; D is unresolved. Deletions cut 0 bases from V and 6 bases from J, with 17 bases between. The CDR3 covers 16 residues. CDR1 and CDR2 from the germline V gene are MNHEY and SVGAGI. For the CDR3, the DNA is TGTGCCAGCAGTTACTCGATAGGTTCGTTGGGAGCTGAAGCTTTCTTT. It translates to CASSYSIGSLGAEAFF.

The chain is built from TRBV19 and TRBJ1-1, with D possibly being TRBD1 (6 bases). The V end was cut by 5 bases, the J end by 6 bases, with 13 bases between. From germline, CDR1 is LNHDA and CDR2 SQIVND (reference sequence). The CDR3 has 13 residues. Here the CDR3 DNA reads TGTGCCAGTAGTGTCACAGGGCTTCCTGAAGCTTTCTTT. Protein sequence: CASSVTGLPEAFF.

The CDR3 DNA sequence: TGTGCCAGCAGCTTATCCCATGGGGGGACGAACACTGAAGCTTTCTTT. Its translation: CASSLSHGGTNTEAFF. This sequence joins TRBV7-9 and TRBJ1-1; perhaps TRBD1 as D (5 bases). CDR3 length: 16 amino acids. Between the trimmed V and J ends, which lost 2 bases and 1 base, there was a span of 14 bases. CDR1 SEHNR and CDR2 FQNEAQ come from the germline V gene (reference sequence).

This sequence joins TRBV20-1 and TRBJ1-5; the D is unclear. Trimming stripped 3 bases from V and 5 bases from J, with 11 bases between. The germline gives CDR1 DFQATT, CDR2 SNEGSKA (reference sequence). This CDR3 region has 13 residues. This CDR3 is CSASTSEYQPQHF. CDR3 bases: TGCAGTGCTAGTACATCGGAGTATCAGCCCCAGCATTTT.

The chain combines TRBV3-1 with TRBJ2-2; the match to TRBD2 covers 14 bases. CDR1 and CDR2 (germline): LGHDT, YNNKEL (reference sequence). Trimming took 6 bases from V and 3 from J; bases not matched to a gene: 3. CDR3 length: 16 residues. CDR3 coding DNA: TGTGCCAGCAGAGAGGGACTAGCGGGAGACACCGGGGAGCTGTTTTTT. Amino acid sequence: CASREGLAGDTGELFF.

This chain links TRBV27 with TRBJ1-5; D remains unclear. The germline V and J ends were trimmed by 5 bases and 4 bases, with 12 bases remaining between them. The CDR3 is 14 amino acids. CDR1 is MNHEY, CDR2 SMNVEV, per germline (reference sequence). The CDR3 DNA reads TGTGCCAGCAGTCCAGGACCGGAGAATCAGCCCCAGCATTTT. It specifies CASSPGPENQPQHF.

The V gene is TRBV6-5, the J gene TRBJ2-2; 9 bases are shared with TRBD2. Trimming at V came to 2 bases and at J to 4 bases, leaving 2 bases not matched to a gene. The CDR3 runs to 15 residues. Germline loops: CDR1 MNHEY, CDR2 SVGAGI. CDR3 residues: CASSYMTSGTGELFF. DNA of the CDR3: TGTGCCAGCAGTTACATGACTAGCGGCACCGGGGAGCTGTTTTTT.

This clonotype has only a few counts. Here the CDR3 DNA reads TGCAGCGTTGGGGGTGAAGCTTTCTTT. Its protein product is CSVGGEAFF. The chain employs TRBV29-1 and TRBJ1-1, with no clear D. CDR1 SQVTM and CDR2 ANQGSEA come from the germline V gene. Trimming left V 4 bases short and J 7 bases short, with 4 bases between. This CDR3 region has 9 residues.

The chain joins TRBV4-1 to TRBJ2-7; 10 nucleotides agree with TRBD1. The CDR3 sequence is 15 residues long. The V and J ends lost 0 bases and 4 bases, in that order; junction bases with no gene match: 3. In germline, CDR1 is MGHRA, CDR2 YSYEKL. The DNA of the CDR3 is TGCGCCAGCAGCCAAGAGACAGGGGGCTCGTACGAGCAGTACTTC. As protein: CASSQETGGSYEQYF.

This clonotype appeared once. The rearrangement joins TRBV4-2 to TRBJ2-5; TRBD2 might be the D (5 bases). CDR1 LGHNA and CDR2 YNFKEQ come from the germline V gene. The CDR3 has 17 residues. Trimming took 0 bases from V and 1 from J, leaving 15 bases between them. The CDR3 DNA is TGTGCCAGCAGCCAAGATCTTCCTAGCAATCTCCAAGAGACCCAGTACTTC. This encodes CASSQDLPSNLQETQYF.

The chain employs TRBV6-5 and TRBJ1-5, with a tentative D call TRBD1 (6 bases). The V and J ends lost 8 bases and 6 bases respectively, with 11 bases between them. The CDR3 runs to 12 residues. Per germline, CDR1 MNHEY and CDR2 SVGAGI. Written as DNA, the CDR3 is TGTGCCAGCGGGGGGCGTACTCAGCCCCAGCATTTT. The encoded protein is CASGGRTQPQHF.

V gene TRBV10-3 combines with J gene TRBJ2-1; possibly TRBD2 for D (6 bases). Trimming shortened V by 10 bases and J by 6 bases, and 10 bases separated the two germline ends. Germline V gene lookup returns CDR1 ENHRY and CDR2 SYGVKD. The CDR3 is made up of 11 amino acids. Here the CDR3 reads CATSGGNEQFF. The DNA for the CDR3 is TGTGCCACCTCCGGGGGCAATGAGCAGTTCTTC.

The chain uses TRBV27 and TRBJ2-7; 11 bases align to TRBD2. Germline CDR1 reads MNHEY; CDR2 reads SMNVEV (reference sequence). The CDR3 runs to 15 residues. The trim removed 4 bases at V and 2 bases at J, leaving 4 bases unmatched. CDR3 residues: CASSSLTSGTYEQYF. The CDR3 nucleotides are TGTGCCAGCAGTTCCCTGACTAGCGGGACCTACGAGCAGTACTTC.